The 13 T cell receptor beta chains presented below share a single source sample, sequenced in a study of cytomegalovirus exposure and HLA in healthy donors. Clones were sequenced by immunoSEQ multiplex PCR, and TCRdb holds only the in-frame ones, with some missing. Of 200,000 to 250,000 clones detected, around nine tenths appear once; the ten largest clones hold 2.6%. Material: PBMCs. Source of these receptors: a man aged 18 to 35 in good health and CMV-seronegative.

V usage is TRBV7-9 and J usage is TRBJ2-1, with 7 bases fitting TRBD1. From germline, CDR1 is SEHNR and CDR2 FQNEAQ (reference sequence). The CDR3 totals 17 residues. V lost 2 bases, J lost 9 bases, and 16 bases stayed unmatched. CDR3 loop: CASSLIQGQPGRGEQFF. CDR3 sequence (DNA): TGTGCCAGCAGCTTAATTCAGGGACAGCCCGGAAGGGGTGAGCAGTTCTTC.

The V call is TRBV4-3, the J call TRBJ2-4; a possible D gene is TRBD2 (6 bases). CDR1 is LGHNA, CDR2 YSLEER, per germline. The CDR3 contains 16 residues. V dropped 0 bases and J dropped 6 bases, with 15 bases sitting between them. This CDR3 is CASSQEFGRAVNIQYF. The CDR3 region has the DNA TGCGCCAGCAGCCAAGAATTCGGGAGAGCGGTAAACATTCAGTACTTC.

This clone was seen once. Here the CDR3 reads CASSRTGETEAFF. DNA of the CDR3: TGTGCCAGCAGCCGGACAGGGGAGACTGAAGCTTTCTTT. This sequence joins TRBV7-9 and TRBJ1-1, with 9 bases that match TRBD1. Germline V CDR1 and CDR2: SEHNR, FQNEAQ (reference sequence). The CDR3 sequence is 13 residues long. J lost 5 bases, V lost 5 bases, and 3 bases had no gene match.

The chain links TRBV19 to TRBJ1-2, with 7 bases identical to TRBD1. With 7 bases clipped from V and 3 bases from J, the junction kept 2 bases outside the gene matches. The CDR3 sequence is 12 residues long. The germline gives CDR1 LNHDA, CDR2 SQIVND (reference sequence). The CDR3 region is CASNQGDYGYTF. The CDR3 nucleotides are TGTGCCAGTAATCAGGGGGACTATGGCTACACCTTC.

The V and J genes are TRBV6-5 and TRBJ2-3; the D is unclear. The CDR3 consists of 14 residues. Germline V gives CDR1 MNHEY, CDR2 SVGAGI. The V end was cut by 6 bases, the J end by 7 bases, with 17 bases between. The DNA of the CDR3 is TGTGCCAGCAGACCGACGGGTAGTAGGAATACGCAGTATTTT. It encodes CASRPTGSRNTQYF.

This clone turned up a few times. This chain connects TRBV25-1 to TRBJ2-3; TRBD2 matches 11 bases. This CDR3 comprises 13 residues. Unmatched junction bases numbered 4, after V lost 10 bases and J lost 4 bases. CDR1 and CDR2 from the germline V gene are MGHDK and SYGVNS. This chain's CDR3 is CATTSGSSDTQYF. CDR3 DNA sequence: TGTGCCACAACTAGCGGGAGTTCAGATACGCAGTATTTT.

CDR3 coding DNA: TGCGCCAGCGCCCGAGGCTCACAGGGCGCCTCCTACGAGCAGTACTTC. Protein sequence: CASARGSQGASYEQYF. The chain is built from TRBV5-1 and TRBJ2-7; possible D gene TRBD1, 6 bases. Trimming cost V 7 bases and J 0 bases, with 20 bases left between them. Germline loops: CDR1 SGHRS, CDR2 YFSETQ. CDR3 length: 16 amino acids.

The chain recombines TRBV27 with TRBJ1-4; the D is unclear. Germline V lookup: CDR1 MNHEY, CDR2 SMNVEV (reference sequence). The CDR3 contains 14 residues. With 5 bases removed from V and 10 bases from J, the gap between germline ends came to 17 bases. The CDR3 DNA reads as TGTGCCAGCAGTCAAGGCGGAGGACTCCGAAAACTGTTTTTT. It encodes CASSQGGGLRKLFF. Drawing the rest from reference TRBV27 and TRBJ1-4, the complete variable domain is EAQVTQNPRYLITVTGKKLTVTCSQNMNHEYMSWYRQDPGLGLRQIYYSMNVEVTDKGDVPEGYKVSRKEKRNFPLILESPSPNQTSLYFCASSQGGGLRKLFFGSGTQLSVL.

The DNA of the CDR3 is TGCGCCAGCAGCTTCACACAAGAGACCCAGTACTTC. This encodes CASSFTQETQYF. J is TRBJ2-5 and V is TRBV5-1; D is unclear. Deletions cut 2 bases from V and 2 bases from J, with 4 bases between. CDR3 length equals 12 residues. The germline gives CDR1 SGHRS, CDR2 YFSETQ.

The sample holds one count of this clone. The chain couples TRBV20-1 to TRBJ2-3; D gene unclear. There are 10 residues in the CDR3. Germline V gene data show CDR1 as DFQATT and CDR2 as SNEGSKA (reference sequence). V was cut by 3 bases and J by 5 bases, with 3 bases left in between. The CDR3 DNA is TGCAGTGCTAGTATAGATACGCAGTATTTT. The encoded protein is CSASIDTQYF.

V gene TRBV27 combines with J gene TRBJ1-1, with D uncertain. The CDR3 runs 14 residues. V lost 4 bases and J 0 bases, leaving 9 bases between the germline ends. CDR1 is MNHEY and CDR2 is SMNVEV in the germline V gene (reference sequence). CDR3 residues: CASSSTPMNTEAFF. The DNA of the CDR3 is TGTGCCAGCAGTTCGACACCAATGAACACTGAAGCTTTCTTT.

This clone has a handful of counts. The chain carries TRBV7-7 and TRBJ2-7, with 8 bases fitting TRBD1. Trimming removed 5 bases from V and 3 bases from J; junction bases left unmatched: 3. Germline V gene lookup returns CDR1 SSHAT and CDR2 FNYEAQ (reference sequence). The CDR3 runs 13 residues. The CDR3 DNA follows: TGTGCCAGCAGCCACGGACAGGGCTACGAGCAGTACTTC. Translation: CASSHGQGYEQYF.

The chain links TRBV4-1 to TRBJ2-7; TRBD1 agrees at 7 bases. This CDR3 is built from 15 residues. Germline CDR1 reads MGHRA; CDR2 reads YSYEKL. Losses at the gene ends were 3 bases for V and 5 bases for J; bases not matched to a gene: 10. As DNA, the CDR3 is TGCGCCAGCAGCCATGGCCATTACAGGGGAGACGAGCAGTACTTC. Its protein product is CASSHGHYRGDEQYF.